This T cell receptor beta chain comes out of a study of cytomegalovirus exposure and HLA in healthy donors. Study background: Among around 400 genotyped donors, around 80% fell in the Caucasian-associated ancestry cluster. General observations from the study: Reports indicate that TCR beta sequences accurately predicted the HLA-A and HLA-B alleles of most subjects. Later on, an analysis tied some 17,000 TCR beta sequences to HLA alleles at 0.05 false discovery rate.

The CDR3 is 15 residues long. With 3 bases clipped from V and 4 bases from J, the junction kept 8 bases outside the gene matches. In germline, CDR1 is LNHDA, CDR2 SQIVND (reference sequence). Notes on this clone: The antigen remains unidentified.

The PCR contained 60 Vbeta and 13 Jbeta primers. Assay: immunoSEQ multiplex PCR; the TCRdb copy retains only in-frame clones and omits some. Found here are 140,000 to 150,000 clones, approximately 78% of them singletons; the top ten hold around 3.2%. The source material was PBMCs. The chain has TRBV19 and TRBJ1-2; TRBD1 aligns across 7 bases. The TCR originated in a female donor in good health and CMV-seronegative. CDR3 in amino acids: CASSMGTDSFYGYTF. CDR3 in DNA: TGTGCCAGTAGTATGGGGACAGATTCGTTCTATGGCTACACCTTC.